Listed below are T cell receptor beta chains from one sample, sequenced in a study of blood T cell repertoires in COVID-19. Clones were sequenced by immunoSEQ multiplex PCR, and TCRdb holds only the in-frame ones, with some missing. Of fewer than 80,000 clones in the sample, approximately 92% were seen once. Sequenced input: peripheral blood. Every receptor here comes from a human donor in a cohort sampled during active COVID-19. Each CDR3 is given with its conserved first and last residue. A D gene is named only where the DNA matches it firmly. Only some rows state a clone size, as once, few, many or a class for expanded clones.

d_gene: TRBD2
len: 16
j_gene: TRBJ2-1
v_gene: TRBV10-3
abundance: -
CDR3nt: TGTGCCATCAGTGATGGTCCGCGGGGGACCTACAATGAGCAGTTCTTC
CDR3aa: CAISDGPRGTYNEQFF

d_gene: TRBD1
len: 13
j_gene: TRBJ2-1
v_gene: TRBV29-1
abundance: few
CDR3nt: TGCAGCTCAGGGACAGGGCGTTACAATGAGCAGTTCTTC
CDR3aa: CSSGTGRYNEQFF

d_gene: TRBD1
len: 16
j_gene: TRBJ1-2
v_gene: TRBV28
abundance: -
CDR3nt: TGTGCCAGCACCCTCGGGCAGGGGGCGGTTGACTATGGCTACACCTTC
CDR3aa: CASTLGQGAVDYGYTF

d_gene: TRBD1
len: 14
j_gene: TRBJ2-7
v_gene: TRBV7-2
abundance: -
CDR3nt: TGTGCCAGCAGTCGTTTCCAACAGGGGTACGAGCAGTACTTC
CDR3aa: CASSRFQQGYEQYF

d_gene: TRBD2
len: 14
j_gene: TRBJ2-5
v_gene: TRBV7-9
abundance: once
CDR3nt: TGTGCCAGCAGCCCACTAGCGGGGGTGGAGACCCAGTACTTC
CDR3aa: CASSPLAGVETQYF

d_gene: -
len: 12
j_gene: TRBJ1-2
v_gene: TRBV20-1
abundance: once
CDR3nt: TGCAGTGCTAGTAAGCGGGGCTATGGCTACACCTTC
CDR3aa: CSASKRGYGYTF

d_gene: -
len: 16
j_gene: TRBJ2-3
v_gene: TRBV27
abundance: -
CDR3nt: TGTGCCAGCAGTTCCCGTCGAAGCCTAAGCACAGATACGCAGTATTTT
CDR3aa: CASSSRRSLSTDTQYF

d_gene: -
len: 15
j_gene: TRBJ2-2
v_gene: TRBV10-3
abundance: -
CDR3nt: TGTGCCATCAGTGTTTTTGAGGGATCCACCGGGGAGCTGTTTTTT
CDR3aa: CAISVFEGSTGELFF

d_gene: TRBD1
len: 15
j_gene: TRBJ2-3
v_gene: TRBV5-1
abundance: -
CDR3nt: TGCGCCAGCAGCTATCTCCTACAGGGGACAGATACGCAGTATTTT
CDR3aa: CASSYLLQGTDTQYF

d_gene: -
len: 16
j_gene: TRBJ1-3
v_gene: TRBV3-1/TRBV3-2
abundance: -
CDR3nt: TGTGCCAGCAGCCAAGGATGGCCGGGAACTGGAAACACCATATATTTT
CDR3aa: CASSQGWPGTGNTIYF

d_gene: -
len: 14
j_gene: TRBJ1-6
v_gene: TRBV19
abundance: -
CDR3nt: TGTGCCAGTAGTATTGGCCCGTATAATTCACCCCTCCACTTT
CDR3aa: CASSIGPYNSPLHF

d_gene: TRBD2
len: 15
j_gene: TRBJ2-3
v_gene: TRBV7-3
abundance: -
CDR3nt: TGTGCCAGCAGCCCGAGCGGGGGGGTAACAGATACGCAGTATTTT
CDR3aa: CASSPSGGVTDTQYF

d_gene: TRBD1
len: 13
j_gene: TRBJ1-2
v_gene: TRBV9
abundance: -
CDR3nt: TGTGCCAGCAGCGTCACAGGGGACTATGGCTACACCTTC
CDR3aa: CASSVTGDYGYTF

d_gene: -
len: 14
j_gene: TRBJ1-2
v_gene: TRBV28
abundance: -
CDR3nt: TGTGCCAGCAGTTTCCCCGGGGAGAGACGAGGCTACACCTTC
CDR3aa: CASSFPGERRGYTF

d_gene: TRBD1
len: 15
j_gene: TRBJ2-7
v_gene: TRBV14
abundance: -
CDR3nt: TGTGCCAGCAGACCGACAGGGGGCCGATCCTACGAGCAGTACTTC
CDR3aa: CASRPTGGRSYEQYF

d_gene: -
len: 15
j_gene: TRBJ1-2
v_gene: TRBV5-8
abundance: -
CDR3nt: TGTGCCAGCAGCTTGGAGGGAGCCCTCCGGTATGGCTACACCTTC
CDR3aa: CASSLEGALRYGYTF

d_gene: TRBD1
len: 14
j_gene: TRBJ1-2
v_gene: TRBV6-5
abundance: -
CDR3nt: TGTGCCAGCAACGGACAGGGCTTTATGGGGGGCTACACCTTC
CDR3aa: CASNGQGFMGGYTF

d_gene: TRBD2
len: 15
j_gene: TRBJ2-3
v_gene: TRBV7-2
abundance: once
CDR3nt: TGTGCCAGCAGCCAACTAGCGGCAAGCACAGATACGCAGTATTTT
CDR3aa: CASSQLAASTDTQYF

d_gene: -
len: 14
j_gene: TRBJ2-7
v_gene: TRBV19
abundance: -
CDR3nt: TGTGCCAGTAGTAGGGAGCCTAGCTCCTACGAGCAGTACTTC
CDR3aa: CASSREPSSYEQYF

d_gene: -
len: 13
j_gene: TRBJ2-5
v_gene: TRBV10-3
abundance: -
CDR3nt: TGTGCCATCACCAGGGCGAGACAAGAGACCCAGTACTTC
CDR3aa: CAITRARQETQYF

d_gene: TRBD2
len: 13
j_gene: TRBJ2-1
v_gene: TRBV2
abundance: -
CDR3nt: TGTGCCAGCAGTGTGGGGACTAACAATGAGCAGTTCTTC
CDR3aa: CASSVGTNNEQFF

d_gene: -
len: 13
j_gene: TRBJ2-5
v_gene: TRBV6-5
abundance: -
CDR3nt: TGTGCCAGCAGTTACCAGGAGGGTGGGACCCAGTACTTC
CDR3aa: CASSYQEGGTQYF

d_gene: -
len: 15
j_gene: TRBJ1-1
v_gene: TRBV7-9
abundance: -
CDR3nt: TGTGCCAGCAGCAATTACAGGGATGTCTACACTGAAGCTTTCTTT
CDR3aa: CASSNYRDVYTEAFF

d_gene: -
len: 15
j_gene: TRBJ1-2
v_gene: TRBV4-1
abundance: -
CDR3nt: TGCGCCAGCAGCCAAGCACACCGGACAGCATATGGCTACACCTTC
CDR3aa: CASSQAHRTAYGYTF